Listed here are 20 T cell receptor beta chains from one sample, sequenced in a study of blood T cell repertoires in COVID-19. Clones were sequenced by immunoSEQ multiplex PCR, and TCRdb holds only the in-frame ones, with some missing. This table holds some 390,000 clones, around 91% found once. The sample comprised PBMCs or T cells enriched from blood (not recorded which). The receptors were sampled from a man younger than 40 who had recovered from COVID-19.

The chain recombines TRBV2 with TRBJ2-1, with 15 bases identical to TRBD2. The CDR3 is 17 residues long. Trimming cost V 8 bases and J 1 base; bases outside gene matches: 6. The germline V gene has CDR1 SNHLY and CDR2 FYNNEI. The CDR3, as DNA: TGTGCCAGCGTGGGACTAGCGGGAGGCGGGTCCTACAATGAGCAGTTCTTC. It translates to CASVGLAGGGSYNEQFF.

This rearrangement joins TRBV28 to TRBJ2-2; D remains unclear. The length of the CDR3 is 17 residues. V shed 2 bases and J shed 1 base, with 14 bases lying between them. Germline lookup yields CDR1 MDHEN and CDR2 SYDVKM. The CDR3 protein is CASSLTSASQNTGELFF. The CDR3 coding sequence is TGTGCCAGCAGTTTAACTTCCGCGTCTCAGAACACCGGGGAGCTGTTTTTT.

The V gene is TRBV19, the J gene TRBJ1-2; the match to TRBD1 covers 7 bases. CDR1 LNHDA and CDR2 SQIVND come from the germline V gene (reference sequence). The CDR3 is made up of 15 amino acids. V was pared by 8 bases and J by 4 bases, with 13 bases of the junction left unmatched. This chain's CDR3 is CASESPGTALYGYTF. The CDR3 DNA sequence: TGTGCCAGTGAATCTCCCGGGACAGCCCTCTATGGCTACACCTTC.

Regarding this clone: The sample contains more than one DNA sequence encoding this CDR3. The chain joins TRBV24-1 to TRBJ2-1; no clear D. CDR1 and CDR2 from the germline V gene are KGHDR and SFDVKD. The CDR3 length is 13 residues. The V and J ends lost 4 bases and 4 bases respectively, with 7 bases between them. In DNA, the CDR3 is TGTGCCACCAGTGACCCCCCGTACAATGAGCAGTTCTTC. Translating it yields CATSDPPYNEQFF.

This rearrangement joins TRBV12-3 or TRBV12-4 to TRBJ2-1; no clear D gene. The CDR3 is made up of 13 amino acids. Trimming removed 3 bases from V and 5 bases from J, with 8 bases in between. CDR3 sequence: CASSFSRNNEQFF. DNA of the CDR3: TGTGCCAGCAGTTTTTCTAGAAACAATGAGCAGTTCTTC.

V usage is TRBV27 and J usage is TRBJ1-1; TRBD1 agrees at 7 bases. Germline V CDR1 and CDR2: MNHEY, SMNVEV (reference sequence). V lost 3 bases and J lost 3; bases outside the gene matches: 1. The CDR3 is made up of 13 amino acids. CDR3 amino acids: CASSFQGDTEAFF. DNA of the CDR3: TGTGCCAGCAGTTTTCAGGGGGACACTGAAGCTTTCTTT.

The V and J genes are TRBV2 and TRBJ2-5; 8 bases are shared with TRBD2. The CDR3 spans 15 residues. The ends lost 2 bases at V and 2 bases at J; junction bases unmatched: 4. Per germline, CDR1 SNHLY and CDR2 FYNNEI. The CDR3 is CASSESLAGQETQYF. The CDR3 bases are TGTGCCAGCAGTGAAAGTCTAGCGGGTCAAGAGACCCAGTACTTC.

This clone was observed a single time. CDR3 nucleotide sequence: TGTGCCAGCAGCCACGGGACTAGCGGGATCTCCCAGTTCTTC. It encodes CASSHGTSGISQFF. This chain links TRBV5-5 with TRBJ2-1; 13 positions agree with TRBD2. Looked up from germline, CDR1 is SGHKS and CDR2 is YYEKEE (reference sequence). This CDR3 region has 14 residues. V lost 4 bases to trimming and J lost 13 bases; unmatched junction nucleotides: 8.

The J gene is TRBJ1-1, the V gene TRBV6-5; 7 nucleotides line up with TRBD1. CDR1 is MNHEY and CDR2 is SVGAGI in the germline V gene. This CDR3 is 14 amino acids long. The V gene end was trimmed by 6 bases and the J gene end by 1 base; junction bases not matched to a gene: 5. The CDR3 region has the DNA TGTGCCAGCAGCCACGACAGGGAGAACACTGAAGCTTTCTTT. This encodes CASSHDRENTEAFF.

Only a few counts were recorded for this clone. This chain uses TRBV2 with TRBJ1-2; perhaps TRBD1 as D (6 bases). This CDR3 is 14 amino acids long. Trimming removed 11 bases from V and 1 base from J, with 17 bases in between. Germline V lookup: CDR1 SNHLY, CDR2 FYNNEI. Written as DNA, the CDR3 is TGTGCCGGAACCATCGACAGGTTTAACTATGGCTACACCTTC. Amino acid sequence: CAGTIDRFNYGYTF.

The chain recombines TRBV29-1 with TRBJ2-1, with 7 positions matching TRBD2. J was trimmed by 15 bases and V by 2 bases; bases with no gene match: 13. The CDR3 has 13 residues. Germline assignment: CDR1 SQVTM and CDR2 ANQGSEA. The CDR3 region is CSVERGAGRNLFF. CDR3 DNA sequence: TGCAGCGTTGAACGGGGAGCGGGACGGAATTTGTTCTTC.

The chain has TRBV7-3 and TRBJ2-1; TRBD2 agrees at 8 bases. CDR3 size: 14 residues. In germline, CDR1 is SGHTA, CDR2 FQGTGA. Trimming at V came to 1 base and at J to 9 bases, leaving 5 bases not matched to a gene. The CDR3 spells CASSLMGLGGEQFF. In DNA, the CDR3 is TGTGCCAGCAGCTTAATGGGACTAGGGGGTGAGCAGTTCTTC.

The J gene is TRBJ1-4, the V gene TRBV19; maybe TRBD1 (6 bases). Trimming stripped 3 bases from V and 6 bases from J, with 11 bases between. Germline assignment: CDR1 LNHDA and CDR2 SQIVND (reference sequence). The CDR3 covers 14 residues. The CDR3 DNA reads TGTGCCAGTAGTATTCGACAGGTCGATGAAAAACTGTTTTTT. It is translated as CASSIRQVDEKLFF.

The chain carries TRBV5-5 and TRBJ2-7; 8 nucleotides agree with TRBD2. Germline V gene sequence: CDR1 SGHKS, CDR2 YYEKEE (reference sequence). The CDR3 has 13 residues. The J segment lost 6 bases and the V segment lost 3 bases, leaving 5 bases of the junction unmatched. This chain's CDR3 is CASSSGLAREQYF. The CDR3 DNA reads TGTGCCAGCAGCTCAGGACTAGCACGCGAGCAGTACTTC. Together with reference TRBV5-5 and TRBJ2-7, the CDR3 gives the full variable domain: DAGVTQSPTHLIKTRGQQVTLRCSPISGHKSVSWYQQVLGQGPQFIFQYYEKEERGRGNFPDRFSARQFPNYSSELNVNALLLGDSALYLCASSSGLAREQYFGPGTRLTVT.

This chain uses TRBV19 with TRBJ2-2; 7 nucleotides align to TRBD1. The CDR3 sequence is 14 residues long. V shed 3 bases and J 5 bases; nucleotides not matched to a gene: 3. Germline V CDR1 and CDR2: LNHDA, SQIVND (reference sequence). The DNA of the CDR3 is TGTGCCAGTAGTATCTTACAGGGGACCGGGGAGCTGTTTTTT. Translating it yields CASSILQGTGELFF.

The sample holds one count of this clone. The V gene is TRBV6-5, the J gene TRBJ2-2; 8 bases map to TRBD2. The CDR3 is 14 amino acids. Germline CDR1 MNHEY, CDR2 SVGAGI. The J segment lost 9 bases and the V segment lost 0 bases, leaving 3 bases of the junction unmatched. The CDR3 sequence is CASSYSAGGRELFF. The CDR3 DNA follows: TGTGCCAGCAGTTACTCCGCGGGAGGCAGGGAGCTGTTTTTT.

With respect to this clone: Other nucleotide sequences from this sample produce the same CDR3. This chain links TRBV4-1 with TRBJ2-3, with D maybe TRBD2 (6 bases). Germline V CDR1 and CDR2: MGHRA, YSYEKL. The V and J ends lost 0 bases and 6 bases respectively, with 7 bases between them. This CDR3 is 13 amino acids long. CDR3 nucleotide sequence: TGCGCCAGCAGCCAAGATCGGGGGGATACGCAGTATTTT. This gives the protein CASSQDRGDTQYF.

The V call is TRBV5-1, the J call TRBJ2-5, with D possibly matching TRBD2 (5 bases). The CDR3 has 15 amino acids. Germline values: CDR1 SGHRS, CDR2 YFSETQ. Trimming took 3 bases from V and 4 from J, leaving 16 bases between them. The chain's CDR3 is CASSSLAQEGETQYF. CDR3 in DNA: TGCGCCAGCAGCTCGTTAGCGCAAGAGGGAGAGACCCAGTACTTC.

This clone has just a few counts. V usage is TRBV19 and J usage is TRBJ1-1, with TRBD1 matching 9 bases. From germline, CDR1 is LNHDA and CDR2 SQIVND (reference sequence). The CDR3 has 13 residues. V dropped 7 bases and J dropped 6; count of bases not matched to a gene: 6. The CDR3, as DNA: TGTGCCAGTAAGGGACAGGGAGGGCCTGAAGCTTTCTTT. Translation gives CASKGQGGPEAFF.

In DNA, the CDR3 is TGTGCCAGCAGCTATCTGACATCGAACACTGAAGCTTTCTTT. Amino acid sequence: CASSYLTSNTEAFF. J is TRBJ1-1 and V is TRBV11-2, with D uncertain. With 4 bases removed from V and 1 base from J, the gap between germline ends came to 10 bases. The germline CDR1 and CDR2 sequences are SGHAT and FQNNGV. The CDR3 spans 14 residues.